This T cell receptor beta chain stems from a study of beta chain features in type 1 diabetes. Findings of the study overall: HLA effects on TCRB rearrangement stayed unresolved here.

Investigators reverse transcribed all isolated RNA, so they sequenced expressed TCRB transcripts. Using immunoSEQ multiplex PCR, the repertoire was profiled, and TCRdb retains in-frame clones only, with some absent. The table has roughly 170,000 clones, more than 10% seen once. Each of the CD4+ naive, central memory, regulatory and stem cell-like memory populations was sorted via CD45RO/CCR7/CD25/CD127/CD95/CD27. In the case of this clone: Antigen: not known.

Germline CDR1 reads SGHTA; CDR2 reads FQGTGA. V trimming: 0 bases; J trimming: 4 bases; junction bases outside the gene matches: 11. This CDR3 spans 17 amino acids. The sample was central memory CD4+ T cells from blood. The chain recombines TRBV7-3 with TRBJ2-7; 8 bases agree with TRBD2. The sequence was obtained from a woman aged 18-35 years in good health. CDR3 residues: CASSLTGGASGRYEQYF. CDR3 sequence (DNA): TGTGCCAGCAGCTTAACGGGGGGAGCTAGCGGGCGTTACGAGCAGTACTTC. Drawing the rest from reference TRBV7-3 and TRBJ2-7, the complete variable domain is GAGVSQTPSNKVTEKGKYVELRCDPISGHTALYWYRQSLGQGPEFLIYFQGTGAADDSGLPNDRFFAVRPEGSVSTLKIQRTERGDSAVYLCASSLTGGASGRYEQYFGPGTRLTVT.